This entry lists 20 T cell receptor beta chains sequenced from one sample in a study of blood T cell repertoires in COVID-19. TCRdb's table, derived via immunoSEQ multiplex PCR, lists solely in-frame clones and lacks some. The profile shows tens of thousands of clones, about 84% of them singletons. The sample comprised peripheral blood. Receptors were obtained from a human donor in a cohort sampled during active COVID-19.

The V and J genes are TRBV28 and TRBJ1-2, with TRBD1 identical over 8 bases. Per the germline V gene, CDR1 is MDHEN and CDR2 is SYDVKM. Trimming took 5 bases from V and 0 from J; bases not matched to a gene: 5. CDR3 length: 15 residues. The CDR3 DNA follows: TGTGCCAGCAGTCCAGGGGGCGTCGCTAACTATGGCTACACCTTC. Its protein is CASSPGGVANYGYTF.

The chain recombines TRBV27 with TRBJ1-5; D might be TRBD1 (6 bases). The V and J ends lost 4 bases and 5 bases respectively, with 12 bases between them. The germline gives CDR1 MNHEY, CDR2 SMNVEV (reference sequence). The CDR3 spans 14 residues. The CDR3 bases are TGTGCCAGCAGTTCCAACCAGGGGTATCAGCCCCAGCATTTT. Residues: CASSSNQGYQPQHF.

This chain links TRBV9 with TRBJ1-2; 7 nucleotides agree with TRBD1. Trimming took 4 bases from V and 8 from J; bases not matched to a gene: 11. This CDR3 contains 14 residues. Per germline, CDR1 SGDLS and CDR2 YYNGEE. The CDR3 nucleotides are TGTGCCAGCAGCCAAACGGGACAGTGGTCGGGCTACACCTTC. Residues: CASSQTGQWSGYTF.

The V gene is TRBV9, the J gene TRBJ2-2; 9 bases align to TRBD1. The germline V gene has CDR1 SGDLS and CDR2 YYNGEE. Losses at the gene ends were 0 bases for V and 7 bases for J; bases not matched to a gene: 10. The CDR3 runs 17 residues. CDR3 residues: CASSVAPPGTGIGELFF. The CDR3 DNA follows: TGTGCCAGCAGCGTAGCCCCCCCCGGGACAGGGATCGGGGAGCTGTTTTTT.

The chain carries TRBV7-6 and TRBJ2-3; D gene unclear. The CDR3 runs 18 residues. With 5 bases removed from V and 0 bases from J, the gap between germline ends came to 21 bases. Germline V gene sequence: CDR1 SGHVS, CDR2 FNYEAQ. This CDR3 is CASSLILQAIPSTDTQYF. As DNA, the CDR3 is TGTGCCAGCAGCCTTATACTTCAAGCTATACCTAGCACAGATACGCAGTATTTT.

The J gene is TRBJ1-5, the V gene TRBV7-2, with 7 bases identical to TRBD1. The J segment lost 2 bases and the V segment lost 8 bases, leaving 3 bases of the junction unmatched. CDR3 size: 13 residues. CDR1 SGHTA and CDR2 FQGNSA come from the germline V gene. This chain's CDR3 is CASGTGGNQPQHF. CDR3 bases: TGTGCCAGCGGAACAGGGGGCAATCAGCCCCAGCATTTT.

This CDR3 is CSVVRGSETQYF. The CDR3 DNA follows: TGCAGCGTTGTTCGGGGTTCGGAGACCCAGTACTTC. The V call is TRBV29-1, the J call TRBJ2-5, with a possible D match to TRBD2 (5 bases). Trimming removed 4 bases from V and 5 bases from J, with 11 bases in between. Germline V gene lookup returns CDR1 SQVTM and CDR2 ANQGSEA. The CDR3 totals 12 residues.

This chain's CDR3 is CASSLGRGSTDTQYF. The CDR3 nucleotides read TGCGCCAGCAGCTTGGGAAGGGGTAGCACAGATACGCAGTATTTT. The chain is built from TRBV5-1 and TRBJ2-3, with D possibly matching TRBD1 (5 bases). The CDR3 totals 15 residues. CDR1 SGHRS and CDR2 YFSETQ come from the germline V gene. V shed 0 bases and J shed 0 bases, with 8 bases lying between them.

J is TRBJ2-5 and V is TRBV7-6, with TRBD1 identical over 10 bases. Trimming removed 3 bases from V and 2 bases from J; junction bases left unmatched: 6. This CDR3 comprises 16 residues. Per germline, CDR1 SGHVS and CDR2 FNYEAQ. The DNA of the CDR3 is TGTGCCAGCAGCTTTGAACGGGACAGGGGACAAGAGACCCAGTACTTC. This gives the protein CASSFERDRGQETQYF.

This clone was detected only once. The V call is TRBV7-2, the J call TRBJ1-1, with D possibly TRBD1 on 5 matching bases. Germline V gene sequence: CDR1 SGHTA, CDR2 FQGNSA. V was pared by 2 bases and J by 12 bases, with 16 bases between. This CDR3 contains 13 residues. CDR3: CASSLNLAGKTFF. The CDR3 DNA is TGTGCCAGCAGCTTAAATTTGGCAGGGAAAACTTTCTTT.

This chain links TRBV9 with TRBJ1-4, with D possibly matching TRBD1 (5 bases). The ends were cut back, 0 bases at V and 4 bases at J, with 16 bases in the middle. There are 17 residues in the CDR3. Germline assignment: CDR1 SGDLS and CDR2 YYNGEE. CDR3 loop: CASSVGGGAGRNEKLFF. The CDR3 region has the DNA TGTGCCAGCAGCGTAGGAGGAGGGGCCGGGCGTAATGAAAAACTGTTTTTT. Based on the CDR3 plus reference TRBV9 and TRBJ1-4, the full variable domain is DSGVTQTPKHLITATGQRVTLRCSPRSGDLSVYWYQQSLDQGLQFLIQYYNGEERAKGNILERFSAQQFPDLHSELNLSSLELGDSALYFCASSVGGGAGRNEKLFFGSGTQLSVL.

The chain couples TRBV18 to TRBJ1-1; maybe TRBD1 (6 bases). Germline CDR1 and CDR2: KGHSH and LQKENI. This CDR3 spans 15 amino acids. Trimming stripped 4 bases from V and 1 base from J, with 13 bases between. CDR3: CASSLNGGPNTEAFF. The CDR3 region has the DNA TGTGCCAGCTCACTAAACGGGGGGCCGAACACTGAAGCTTTCTTT.

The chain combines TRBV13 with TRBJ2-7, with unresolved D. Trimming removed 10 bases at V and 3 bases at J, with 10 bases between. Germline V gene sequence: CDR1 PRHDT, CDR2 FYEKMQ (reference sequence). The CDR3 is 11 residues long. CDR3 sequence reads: CATKSGYEQYF. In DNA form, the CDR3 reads TGTGCCACCAAATCAGGCTACGAGCAGTACTTC.

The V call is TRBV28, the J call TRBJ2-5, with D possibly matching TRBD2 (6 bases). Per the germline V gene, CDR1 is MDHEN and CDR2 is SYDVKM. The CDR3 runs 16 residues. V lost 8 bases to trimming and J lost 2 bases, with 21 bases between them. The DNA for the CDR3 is TGTGCCAGCGGATTTAATCCAGGCGGGGCGCAAGAGACCCAGTACTTC. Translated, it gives CASGFNPGGAQETQYF.

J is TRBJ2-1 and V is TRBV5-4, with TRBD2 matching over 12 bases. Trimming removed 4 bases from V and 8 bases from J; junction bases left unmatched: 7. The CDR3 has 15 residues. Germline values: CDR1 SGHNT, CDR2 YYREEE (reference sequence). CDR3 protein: CASSLGLAGLDEQFF. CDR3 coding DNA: TGTGCCAGCAGCCTAGGACTAGCGGGGTTGGATGAGCAGTTCTTC. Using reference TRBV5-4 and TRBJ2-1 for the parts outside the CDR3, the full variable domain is ETGVTQSPTHLIKTRGQQVTLRCSSQSGHNTVSWYQQALGQGPQFIFQYYREEENGRGNFPPRFSGLQFPNYSSELNVNALELDDSALYLCASSLGLAGLDEQFFGPGTRLTVL.

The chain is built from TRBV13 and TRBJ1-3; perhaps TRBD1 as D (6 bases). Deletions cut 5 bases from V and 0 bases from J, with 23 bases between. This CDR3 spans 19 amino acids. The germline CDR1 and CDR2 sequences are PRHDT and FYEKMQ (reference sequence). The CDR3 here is CASSPIKEQGRYSGNTIYF. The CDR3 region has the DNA TGTGCCAGCAGCCCCATAAAAGAACAGGGAAGATACTCTGGAAACACCATATATTTT.

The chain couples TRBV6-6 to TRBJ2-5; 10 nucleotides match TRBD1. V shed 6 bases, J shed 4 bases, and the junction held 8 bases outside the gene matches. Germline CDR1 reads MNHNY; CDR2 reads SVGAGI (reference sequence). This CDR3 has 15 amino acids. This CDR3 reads CASSKGQGWTETQYF. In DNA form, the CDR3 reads TGTGCCAGCAGCAAGGGACAGGGGTGGACAGAGACCCAGTACTTC.

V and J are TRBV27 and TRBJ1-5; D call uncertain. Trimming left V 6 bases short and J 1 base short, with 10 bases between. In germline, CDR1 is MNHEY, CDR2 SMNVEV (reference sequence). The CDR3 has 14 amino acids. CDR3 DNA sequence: TGTGCCAGCAGCCTTCGGGAGAGCAATCAGCCCCAGCATTTT. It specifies CASSLRESNQPQHF.

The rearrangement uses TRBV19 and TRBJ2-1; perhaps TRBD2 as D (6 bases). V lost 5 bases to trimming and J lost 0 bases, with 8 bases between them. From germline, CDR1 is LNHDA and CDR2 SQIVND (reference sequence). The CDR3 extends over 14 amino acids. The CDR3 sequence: CASSRESSYNEQFF. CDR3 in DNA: TGTGCCAGTAGTCGGGAGAGCTCCTACAATGAGCAGTTCTTC.

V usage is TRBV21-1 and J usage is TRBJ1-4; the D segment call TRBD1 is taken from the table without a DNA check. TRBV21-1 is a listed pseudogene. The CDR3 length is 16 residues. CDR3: CASSKAGPQGGEKLFF. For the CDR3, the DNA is TGTGCCAGCAGCAAAGCCGGGCCCCAGGGCGGAGAAAAACTGTTTTTT.